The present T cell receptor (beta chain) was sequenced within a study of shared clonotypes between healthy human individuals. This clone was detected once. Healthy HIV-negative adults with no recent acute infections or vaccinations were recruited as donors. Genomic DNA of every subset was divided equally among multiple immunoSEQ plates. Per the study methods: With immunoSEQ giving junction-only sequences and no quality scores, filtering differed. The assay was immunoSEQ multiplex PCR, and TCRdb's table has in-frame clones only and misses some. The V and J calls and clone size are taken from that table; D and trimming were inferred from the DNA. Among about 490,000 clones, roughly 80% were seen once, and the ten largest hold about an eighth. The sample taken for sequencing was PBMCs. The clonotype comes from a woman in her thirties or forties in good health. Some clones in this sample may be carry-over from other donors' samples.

The DNA for the CDR3 is TGTGCCAGCAGTGAAGGGTTCCTAACAAAGGCCGGAGATACGCAGTATTTT. Its translation is CASSEGFLTKAGDTQYF. The rearrangement links TRBV25-1 to TRBJ2-3; D is uncertain. V was shortened by 2 bases and J by 5 bases, with 20 bases between the two germline ends. This CDR3 spans 17 amino acids. Germline CDR1 MGHDK, CDR2 SYGVNS.